Listed here is a single T cell receptor (beta chain). This sample is drawn from a study of control samples from healthy donors and cancer patients. The germline V gene has CDR1 SGHKS and CDR2 YYEKEE (reference sequence). This CDR3 spans 16 amino acids. Trimming at V came to 4 bases and at J to 6 bases, leaving 12 bases not matched to a gene. Some clones are missing from TCRdb's copy, which holds only in-frame ones; the method was immunoSEQ multiplex PCR. The table lists under 450,000 clones, 80% to 95% of them singletons. The clonotype comes from a man aged 35 to 55 with head and neck cancer. Source material: PBMCs. The chain is built from TRBV5-5 and TRBJ2-1, with 8 bases fitting TRBD1. In DNA, the CDR3 is TGTGCCAGCAGCCCCGCCGGCCAGGGGGCGCGCAATGAGCAGTTCTTC. Protein: CASSPAGQGARNEQFF.